This TCR beta chain was profiled in a study of beta chain features in type 1 diabetes. On the study more broadly: Sorted cells, approximately 110,000,000 in number, were examined across all samples.

Sequenced material consisted of expressed TCRB transcripts (all of the isolated RNA was reverse transcribed). Only in-frame clones appear in the TCRdb table, and some are missing; sequencing was by immunoSEQ multiplex PCR. The sample lists under 450,000 clones, about 15% occurring once. Germline V gives CDR1 SEHNR, CDR2 FQNEAQ (reference sequence). V was clipped by 3 bases and J by 6 bases, with 12 bases between them. The CDR3 runs 13 residues. Input material: naive CD4+ T cells from blood. The chain recombines TRBV7-9 with TRBJ2-7; TRBD2 is a possible D gene (5 bases). This sequence was found in a woman between 18 and 29 years old in good health. CDR3 DNA: TGTGCCAGCAGCTTCCCTGGAGGCCTCGAGCAGTACTTC. This encodes CASSFPGGLEQYF.